These 24 T cell receptor beta chains share one sample of origin, sequenced in a study of blood T cells in healthy people across ages. For the second PCR, which ran for about 6 to 11 cycles, a sample-barcoded 5' primer and a J-beta primer mix were used. TCRdb used MiXCR to reprocess the 5' RACE reads, holding one entry per CDR3 protein. The sample yields roughly 860,000 distinct CDR3 sequences, approximately 67% seen once. Sequences were obtained from blood. The receptors come from a man aged 25-45 years in good health.

The chain links TRBV10-3 to TRBJ2-7; either TRBD1 or TRBD2 may supply D (5 bases each). Germline CDR1 is ENHRY and CDR2 is SYGVKD. Trimming left V 4 bases short and J 3 bases short, with 13 bases between. The CDR3 sequence is 14 residues long. CDR3 DNA: TGTGCCATCAGTGGAGGGACGCGCAGCTACGAGCAGTACTTC. This gives the protein CAISGGTRSYEQYF.

The chain couples TRBV21-1 to TRBJ2-7; TRBD1, as called in the table, went unchecked against the DNA. TRBV21-1 is an annotated pseudogene. CDR3 size: 13 residues. CDR3 residues: CARLAGQIYEQYF. The DNA of the CDR3 is TGTGCCAGGTTAGCCGGGCAGATATACGAGCAGTACTTC.

The V gene is TRBV4-3, the J gene TRBJ2-7; D gene unclear. Germline V gene lookup returns CDR1 LGHNA and CDR2 YSLEER. The CDR3 totals 13 residues. The V end lost 0 bases, the J end lost 7 bases, and 10 bases lay between the germline ends. Written as DNA, the CDR3 is TGCGCCAGCAGCCAAGATAGGGTTGGAGAGCAGTACTTC. Encoded protein: CASSQDRVGEQYF.

The V and J genes are TRBV25-1 and TRBJ2-4; the D call may be TRBD1 or TRBD2 (6 bases each). Judging by the DNA end, TRBJ2-7 fits better; the J call may be wrong. CDR1 is MGHDK and CDR2 is SYGVNS in the germline V gene. CDR3 length equals 13 residues. In DNA, the CDR3 is TGTGCCAGCAGTGAACAGGGGAGGAACGAGCAGTACTTC. It codes for CASSEQGRNEQYF.

The rearrangement joins TRBV27 to TRBJ1-6, with D hard to call. Per germline, CDR1 MNHEY and CDR2 SMNVEV (reference sequence). The V and J ends lost 4 bases and 0 bases respectively, with 13 bases between them. The CDR3 contains 17 residues. This CDR3 reads CASSSARLLSYNSPLHF. In DNA, the CDR3 is TGTGCCAGCAGTTCCGCCCGTCTTCTCTCCTATAATTCACCCCTCCACTTT.

The genes are TRBV6-2 or TRBV6-3 and TRBJ2-3; 8 nucleotides align to TRBD1. J lost 3 bases, V lost 7 bases, and 6 bases had no gene match. Germline assignment: CDR1 MNHEY and CDR2 SVGEGT. The CDR3 spans 14 residues. CDR3 sequence: CASNTGGLTDTQYF. The CDR3 DNA reads TGTGCCAGCAACACAGGGGGATTGACAGATACGCAGTATTTT.

The CDR3 nucleotides read TGTGCCAGCAGCCAAGAGGGACCGCCCTATGGCTACACCTTC. It is translated as CASSQEGPPYGYTF. This chain joins TRBV3-1 and TRBJ1-2; D may be TRBD1 (5 bases). Trimming cost V 0 bases and J 4 bases, with 9 bases left between them. The CDR3 is 14 amino acids. The germline gives CDR1 LGHDT, CDR2 YNNKEL (reference sequence).

V usage is TRBV29-1 and J usage is TRBJ2-1; 9 bases line up with TRBD1. The better agreement between TRBJ2-7 and the DNA end casts doubt on the J call. The germline V gene encodes CDR1 SQVTM and CDR2 ANQGSEA. The CDR3 totals 13 residues. CDR3 loop: CSVKQGAPGEQYF. The CDR3, as DNA: TGCAGCGTGAAACAGGGGGCGCCCGGCGAGCAGTACTTC.

The V gene is TRBV5-1, the J gene TRBJ2-5; a weak D match, TRBD1 (7 bases). The CDR3 is made up of 15 amino acids. Trimming cost V 1 base and J 11 bases, with 21 bases left between them. Germline V gives CDR1 SGHRS, CDR2 YFSETQ. CDR3 nucleotide sequence: TGCGCCAGCAGCTTGATTGCAGGGGGGTACAATGAGCAGTACTTC. The encoded protein is CASSLIAGGYNEQYF.

This clonotype was observed a handful of times. This chain joins TRBV9 and TRBJ2-7; the D call may be TRBD1 or TRBD2 (5 bases each). The germline CDR1 and CDR2 sequences are SGDLS and YYNGEE. The germline V and J ends were trimmed by 0 bases and 0 bases, with 10 bases remaining between them. This CDR3 has 15 residues. The CDR3 loop is CASSVEAGSSYEQYF. CDR3 nucleotides: TGTGCCAGCAGCGTAGAAGCAGGGAGCTCCTACGAGCAGTACTTC.

A single count supports this clonotype. J is TRBJ1-3 and V is TRBV12-3 or TRBV12-4; D remains unclear. This CDR3 spans 16 amino acids. V dropped 7 bases and J dropped 1 base, with 17 bases sitting between them. The CDR3 reads CASTLLVGSSGNTIYF. DNA of the CDR3: TGTGCCAGCACCCTCCTGGTGGGGTCTTCTGGAAACACCATATATTTT.

The V and J genes are TRBV3-1 and TRBJ2-1; TRBD1 is a possible D gene (5 bases). The CDR3 extends over 15 amino acids. Trimming pared 8 bases from V and 3 bases from J, leaving 17 bases between. CDR1 is LGHDT and CDR2 is YNNKEL in the germline V gene (reference sequence). In DNA, the CDR3 is TGTGCCAGCTCCTCAATCGGACACCTCTACAATGAGCAGTTCTTC. Amino acids: CASSSIGHLYNEQFF.

The rearrangement links TRBV5-1 to TRBJ2-7, with 9 bases lining up with TRBD1. V lost 2 bases and J lost 4; bases outside the gene matches: 4. Germline CDR1 reads SGHRS; CDR2 reads YFSETQ. There are 14 residues in the CDR3. DNA for the CDR3: TGCGCCAGCAGCTTTAAGGACAGGGGATACGAGCAGTACTTC. Amino acid sequence: CASSFKDRGYEQYF.

The rearrangement uses TRBV4-2 and TRBJ2-7, with TRBD2 identical over 10 bases. Germline V gene sequence: CDR1 LGHNA, CDR2 YNFKEQ. CDR3 length: 15 residues. The trim removed 1 base at V and 4 bases at J, leaving 4 bases unmatched. The CDR3 is CASSQVTSGVYEQYF. The CDR3 nucleotides are TGTGCCAGCAGCCAAGTCACTAGCGGGGTGTACGAGCAGTACTTC.

This clonotype was detected once. The genes are TRBV6-2 or TRBV6-3 and TRBJ2-7; no definite D call. The last part of the DNA fits TRBJ2-5 better; the J call may be wrong. The CDR3 covers 17 residues. Per the germline V gene, CDR1 is MNHEY and CDR2 is SVGEGT. The CDR3 sequence is CASSYLDLQAMRETQYF. DNA for the CDR3: TGTGCCAGCAGTTATCTCGATCTTCAGGCGATGAGGGAGACCCAGTACTTC.

J is TRBJ2-1 and V is TRBV7-9; D may be TRBD2 (7 bases). V lost 5 bases and J 4 bases, leaving 15 bases between the germline ends. Germline CDR1 and CDR2: SEHNR and FQNEAQ (reference sequence). The CDR3 length is 15 residues. In DNA, the CDR3 is TGTGCCAGCAGCAACGCGGGGGCCGCATACAATGAGCAGTTCTTC. Its translation: CASSNAGAAYNEQFF.

V gene TRBV4-1 combines with J gene TRBJ1-1; the D gene is possibly TRBD1 (6 bases). There are 16 residues in the CDR3. Germline-derived CDR1 and CDR2 are MGHRA and YSYEKL. Trimming removed 1 base at V and 5 bases at J, with 17 bases between. This chain's CDR3 is CASSQGHDRLGTEAFF. The CDR3, as DNA: TGCGCCAGCAGCCAAGGTCACGACAGGCTTGGGACTGAAGCTTTCTTT.

This clonotype was counted once. The chain recombines TRBV6-2 or TRBV6-3 with TRBJ2-4; 9 positions match TRBD1. The J call may be in error: the DNA end matches TRBJ2-7 better. CDR3 length: 15 residues. Per germline, CDR1 MNHEY and CDR2 SVGEGT. The CDR3 sequence is CASSNRDRVPYEQYF. Here the CDR3 DNA reads TGTGCCAGCAGTAACCGGGACAGGGTTCCCTACGAGCAGTACTTC.

DNA for the CDR3: TGTGCCAGCCGGCAGCTAGGCTACGAGCAGTACTTC. This codes for CASRQLGYEQYF. V gene TRBV6-2 or TRBV6-3 combines with J gene TRBJ2-7; no definite D call. The germline CDR1 and CDR2 sequences are MNHEY and SVGEGT. Trimming took off 8 bases at V and 3 bases at J, with 11 bases between the two ends. The CDR3 consists of 12 residues.

This clonotype was observed a few times. This rearrangement joins TRBV4-1 to TRBJ1-5; D is perhaps TRBD1 (6 bases). The CDR3 runs 15 residues. Per the germline V gene, CDR1 is MGHRA and CDR2 is YSYEKL. V lost 2 bases to trimming and J lost 2 bases, with 10 bases between them. DNA for the CDR3: TGCGCCAGCAGCCAAATACAGGGTGGCAATCAGCCCCAGCATTTT. Its translation is CASSQIQGGNQPQHF.

This chain connects TRBV12-3 or TRBV12-4 to TRBJ2-5, with D possibly being TRBD1 or TRBD2 (6 bases each). The CDR3 has 15 residues. V gave up 6 bases and J gave up 5 bases, with 19 bases separating them. The CDR3: CASSPSGGRVETQYF. CDR3 bases: TGTGCCAGCAGCCCGTCTGGGGGGCGTGTGGAGACCCAGTACTTC.

The CDR3, as DNA: TGTGCCAGCAGCGGGGGACAGGGGCATCCCGGAGCTTTCTTT. Its protein product is CASSGGQGHPGAFF. The V gene is TRBV9, the J gene TRBJ1-1; 10 bases align to TRBD1. Germline V gene lookup returns CDR1 SGDLS and CDR2 YYNGEE. V lost 3 bases and J lost 10; bases outside the gene matches: 9. The CDR3 length is 14 residues.

The rearrangement uses TRBV5-1 and TRBJ2-3, with 13 bases that match TRBD2. CDR3 size: 15 residues. V was clipped by 3 bases and J by 5 bases; unmatched bases: 3. Germline V lookup: CDR1 SGHRS, CDR2 YFSETQ. This CDR3 reads CASSWTSGSRDTQYF. The CDR3 DNA follows: TGCGCCAGCAGCTGGACTAGCGGGAGCCGAGATACGCAGTATTTT.

The chain combines TRBV5-8 with TRBJ2-4; 9 bases line up with TRBD1. The germline V gene encodes CDR1 SGHTS and CDR2 YDEGEE. This CDR3 contains 15 residues. The V gene end was trimmed by 4 bases and the J gene end by 6 bases; junction bases not matched to a gene: 8. The CDR3 DNA follows: TGTGCCAGCAGCGCCAACAGGGGGCTAGGAAACATTCAGTACTTC. Translation gives CASSANRGLGNIQYF. Together with reference TRBV5-8 and TRBJ2-4, the CDR3 gives the full variable domain: EAGVTQSPTHLIKTRGQQATLRCSPISGHTSVYWYQQALGLGLQFLLWYDEGEERNRGNFPPRFSGRQFPNYSSELNVNALELEDSALYLCASSANRGLGNIQYFGAGTRLSVL.